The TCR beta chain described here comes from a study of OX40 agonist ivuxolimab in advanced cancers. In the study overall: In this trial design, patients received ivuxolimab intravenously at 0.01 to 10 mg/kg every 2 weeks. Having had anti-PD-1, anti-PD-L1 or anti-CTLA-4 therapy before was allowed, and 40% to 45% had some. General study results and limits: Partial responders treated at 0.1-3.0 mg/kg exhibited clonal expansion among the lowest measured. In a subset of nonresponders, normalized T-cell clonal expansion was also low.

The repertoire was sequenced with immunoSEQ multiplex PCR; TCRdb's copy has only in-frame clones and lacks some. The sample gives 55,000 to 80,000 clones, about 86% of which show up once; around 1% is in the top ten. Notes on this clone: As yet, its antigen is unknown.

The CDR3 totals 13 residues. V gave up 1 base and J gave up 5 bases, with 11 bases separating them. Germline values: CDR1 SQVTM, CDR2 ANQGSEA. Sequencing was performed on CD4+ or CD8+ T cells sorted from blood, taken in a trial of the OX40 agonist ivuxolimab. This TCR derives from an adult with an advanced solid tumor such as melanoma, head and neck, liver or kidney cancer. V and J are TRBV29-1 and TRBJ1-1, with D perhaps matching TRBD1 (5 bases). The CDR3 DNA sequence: TGCAGCGTTGAAGTTCAGGGCAAAACTGAAGCTTTCTTT. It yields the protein CSVEVQGKTEAFF.